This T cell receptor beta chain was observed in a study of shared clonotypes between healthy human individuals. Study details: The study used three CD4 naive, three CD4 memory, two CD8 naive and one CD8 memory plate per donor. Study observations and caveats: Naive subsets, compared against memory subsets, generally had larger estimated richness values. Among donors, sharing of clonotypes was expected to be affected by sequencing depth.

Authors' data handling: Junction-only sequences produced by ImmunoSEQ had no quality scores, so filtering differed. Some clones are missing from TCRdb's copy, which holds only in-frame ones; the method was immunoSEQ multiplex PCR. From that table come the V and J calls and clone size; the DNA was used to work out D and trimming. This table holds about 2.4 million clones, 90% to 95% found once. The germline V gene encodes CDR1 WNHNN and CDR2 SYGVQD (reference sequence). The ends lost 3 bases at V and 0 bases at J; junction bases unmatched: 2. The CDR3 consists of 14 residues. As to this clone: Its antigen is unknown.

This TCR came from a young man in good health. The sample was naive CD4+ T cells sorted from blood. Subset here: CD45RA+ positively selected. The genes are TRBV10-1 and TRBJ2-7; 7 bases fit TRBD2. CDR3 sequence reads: CASSDGGGSYEQYF. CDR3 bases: TGCGCCAGCAGTGACGGCGGGGGCTCCTACGAGCAGTACTTC.